The entry below describes one T cell receptor (beta chain). Antigen unknown. The source of the sample is a study of shared clonotypes between healthy human individuals. Study-wide results and limits: Investigators collected only blood, and repertoires in tissues likely differ.

The CDR3 extends over 14 amino acids. CDR1 and CDR2 from the germline V gene are MNHEY and SMNVEV (reference sequence). The table came from immunoSEQ multiplex PCR; TCRdb's copy has only in-frame clones and leaves some out. The profile shows approximately 530,000 clones, 90% to 97% of them singletons. A split of CD4+ cells into CD45RA+ naive and CD45RA-negative memory subsets was performed. The sample taken for sequencing was naive CD4+ T cells sorted from blood. Stated subset: CD45RA+ positively selected. The rearrangement joins TRBV27 to TRBJ2-5; 12 bases match TRBD2. The last part of the DNA fits TRBJ2-7 better; the J call may be wrong. The sequence was obtained from a woman in her thirties in good health. This chain's CDR3 is CASSRLAGGLEQYF. DNA for the CDR3: TGTGCCAGCAGTAGGCTAGCGGGAGGGCTCGAGCAGTACTTC.